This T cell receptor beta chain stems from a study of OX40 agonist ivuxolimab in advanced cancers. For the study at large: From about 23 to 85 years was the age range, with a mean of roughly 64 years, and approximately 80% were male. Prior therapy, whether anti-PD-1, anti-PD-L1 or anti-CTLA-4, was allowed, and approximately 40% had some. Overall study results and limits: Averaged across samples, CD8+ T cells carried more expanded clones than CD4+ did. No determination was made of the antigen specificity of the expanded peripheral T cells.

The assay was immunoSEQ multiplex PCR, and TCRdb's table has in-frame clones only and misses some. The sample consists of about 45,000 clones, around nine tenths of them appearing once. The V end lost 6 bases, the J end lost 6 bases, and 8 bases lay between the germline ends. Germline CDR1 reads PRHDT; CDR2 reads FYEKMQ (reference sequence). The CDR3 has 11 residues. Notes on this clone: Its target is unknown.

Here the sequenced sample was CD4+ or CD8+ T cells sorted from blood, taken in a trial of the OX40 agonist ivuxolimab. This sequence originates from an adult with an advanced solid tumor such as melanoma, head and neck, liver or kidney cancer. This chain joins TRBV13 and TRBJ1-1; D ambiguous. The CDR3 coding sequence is TGTGCCAGCAGGGGAGGACCTGAAGCTTTCTTT. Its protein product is CASRGGPEAFF.